The clone carrying this TCR beta chain was seen a handful of times. The antigen is unknown. Documented treatment: oral pan-JAK inhibitor, 5-10 mg twice daily. Collection of lesional scalp punch biopsies and peripheral blood was performed in alopecia areata patients. The sample originates from a study of CD8+ T cells in alopecia areata. The overall study: Tofacitinib treatment spanned 6 to 18 months, with 6 months off drug afterward.

TCR sequencing used cDNA made by reverse transcription of extracted RNA. The method was immunoSEQ multiplex PCR; TCRdb's version includes in-frame clones alone and lacks a portion of them. The sample lists some 190,000 clones; 60% to 70% were seen once. The CDR3 is 13 residues long. Per the germline V gene, CDR1 is SGHNT and CDR2 is YENEEA. The V and J ends lost 3 bases and 4 bases respectively, with 8 bases between them. Study-level findings and limits: Clonality was higher in lesional than normal scalp, especially in alopecia totalis/universalis.

V and J are TRBV11-3 and TRBJ2-3, with D perhaps matching TRBD1 (6 bases). This specimen consisted of CD4+ T cells sorted from blood, obtained at week 4, from a patient treated with tofacitinib. The receptor comes from a human donor with alopecia areata. The CDR3 protein is CASSLGASDTQYF. The CDR3 nucleotides are TGTGCCAGCAGCTTGGGGGCTTCAGATACGCAGTATTTT. Supplemented by reference TRBV11-3 and TRBJ2-3, the full variable domain reads EAGVVQSPRYKIIEKKQPVAFWCNPISGHNTLYWYLQNLGQGPELLIRYENEEAVDDSQLPKDRFSAERLKGVDSTLKIQPAELGDSAVYLCASSLGASDTQYFGPGTRLTVL.